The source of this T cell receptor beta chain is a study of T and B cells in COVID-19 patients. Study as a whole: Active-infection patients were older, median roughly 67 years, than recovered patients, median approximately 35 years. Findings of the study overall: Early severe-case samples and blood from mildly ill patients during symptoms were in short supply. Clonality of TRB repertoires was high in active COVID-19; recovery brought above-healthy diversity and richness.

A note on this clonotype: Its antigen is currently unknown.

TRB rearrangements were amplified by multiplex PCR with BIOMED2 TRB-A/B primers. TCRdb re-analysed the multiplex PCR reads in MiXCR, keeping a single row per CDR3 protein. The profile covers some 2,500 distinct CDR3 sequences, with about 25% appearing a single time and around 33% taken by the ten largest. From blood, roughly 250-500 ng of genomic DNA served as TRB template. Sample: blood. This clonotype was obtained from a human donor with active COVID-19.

CDR3 sequence reads: CASSRSGEDYEQYF. CDR3 in DNA: TGTGCCAGCAGCCGATCAGGGGAGGACTACGAGCAGTACTTC. V usage is TRBV7-9 and J usage is TRBJ2-7; TRBD1 or TRBD2 may be the D gene (6 bases each). Trimming took off 5 bases at V and 3 bases at J, with 14 bases between the two ends. In germline, CDR1 is SEHNR, CDR2 FQNEAQ (reference sequence). The CDR3 consists of 14 residues.